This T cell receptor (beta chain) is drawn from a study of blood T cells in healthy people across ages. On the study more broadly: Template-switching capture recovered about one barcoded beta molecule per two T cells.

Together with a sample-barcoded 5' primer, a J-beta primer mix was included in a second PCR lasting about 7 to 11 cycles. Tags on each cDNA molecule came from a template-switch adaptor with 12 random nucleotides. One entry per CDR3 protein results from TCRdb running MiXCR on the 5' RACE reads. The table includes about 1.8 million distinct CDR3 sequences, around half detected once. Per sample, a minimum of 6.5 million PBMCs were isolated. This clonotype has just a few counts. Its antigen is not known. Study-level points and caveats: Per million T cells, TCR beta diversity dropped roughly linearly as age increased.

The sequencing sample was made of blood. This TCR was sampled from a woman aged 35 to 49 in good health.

As DNA, the CDR3 is TGTGCCAGCAGCGTAGAAGGGTCAGCGGAGACCCAGTACTTC. Residues: CASSVEGSAETQYF. This sequence joins TRBV9 and TRBJ2-5; D remains ambiguous. CDR1 and CDR2 from the germline V gene are SGDLS and YYNGEE. V was clipped by 0 bases and J by 5 bases, with 11 bases between them. This CDR3 is 14 amino acids long.